This T cell receptor beta chain comes out of a study of early T cells in non-severe SARS-CoV-2 infection. Across the study: Unsorted whole-blood RNA was sequenced in bulk, leaving chains unpaired.

Notes on the study in general: Using VDJdb, the matching emphasized anti-spike CD8 responses while missing private and CD4 specificities.

The CDR3 consists of 14 residues. From germline, CDR1 is SGDLS and CDR2 YYNGEE. V shed 0 bases and J 9 bases; nucleotides not matched to a gene: 6. This clonotype was seen at least ten times. What it recognizes is unknown. TCRdb reanalysed the 5' RACE reads using MiXCR and keeps one entry per CDR3 protein. Altogether fewer than 40,000 distinct CDR3 sequences are present, roughly 5% being singletons, with the ten largest covering about 20%. The specimen was whole blood. The receptor was isolated from an adult who was a healthcare worker with PCR-confirmed SARS-CoV-2 infection or an uninfected control (not recorded which). The chain joins TRBV9 to TRBJ2-1; 7 nucleotides agree with TRBD1. The CDR3, as DNA: TGTGCCAGCAGCGTAGCCTACAGGGGAACTGAGCAGTTCTTC. It specifies CASSVAYRGTEQFF.